Listed below are T cell receptor beta chains from one sample, sequenced in a study of T cells after somatic rescue of genetic block. Sequencing used immunoSEQ multiplex PCR; TCRdb keeps in-frame clones, though not all of them. This table has roughly 14,000 clones, 72% appearing once. Sample: peripheral blood mononuclear cells (PBMCs). Receptors were obtained from a boy younger than 18. CDR3s include the opening cysteine and the closing phenylalanine or tryptophan. Fields, in order: V gene, clone size, D gene, J gene, CDR3 DNA, CDR3 protein. The D gene is left open where the match is weak. Rows give clone size only sometimes, using once, few, many, or a class for an expanded clone.

>TRBV11-2|.|.|TRBJ2-7
TGTGCCAGCAGCTTAGCTTCGAAGGGCGAGCAGTACTTC
CASSLASKGEQYF
>TRBV5-6|.|TRBD1|TRBJ1-2
TGTGCCAGCAGTCCGACAGGGAACCCCCTGGGGTATGGCTACACCTTC
CASSPTGNPLGYGYTF
>TRBV5-1|.|TRBD1|TRBJ2-7
TGCGCCAGCAGCTTTCGACAGGGTTCCTACGAGCAGTACTTC
CASSFRQGSYEQYF
>TRBV7-3|.|.|TRBJ1-2
TGTGCCAGCAGCTTAACGGATCGGACGGGACATAACTATGGCTACACCTTC
CASSLTDRTGHNYGYTF
>TRBV28|.|TRBD2|TRBJ2-3
TGTGCCAGCAAATCGGGACTAGCTGAACCCACAGATACGCAGTATTTT
CASKSGLAEPTDTQYF
>TRBV19|.|TRBD1|TRBJ2-3
TGTGCCAGTGGATATACAGGGGGCACAGATACGCAGTATTTT
CASGYTGGTDTQYF
>TRBV6-5|.|.|TRBJ1-5
TGTGCCAGCAGGTCGTTCGGGGGGGTGAATCAGCCCCAGCATTTT
CASRSFGGVNQPQHF
>TRBV6-5|.|TRBD1|TRBJ2-7
TGTGCCAGCAGTTATCGACAGGGCCACCCACCGGACGAGCAGTACTTC
CASSYRQGHPPDEQYF
>TRBV15|.|.|TRBJ2-7
TGTGCCATATCGACAGGACCTTCCTACGAGCAGTACTTC
CAISTGPSYEQYF
>TRBV5-4|.|.|TRBJ2-1
TGTGCCAGCAGCCTGGACATTTCCAATGAGCAGTTCTTC
CASSLDISNEQFF
>TRBV28|once|TRBD1|TRBJ1-1
TGTGCCAGCAGAAAACAGGGGGAAGCTTTCTTT
CASRKQGEAFF
>TRBV2|.|.|TRBJ1-1
TGTGCCAGCAGTGCTCAGGGGAACACTGAAGCTTTCTTT
CASSAQGNTEAFF
>TRBV6-5|.|TRBD2|TRBJ2-7
TGTGCCAGCACCCGACTAGCGGGAGCCCACGAGCAGTACTTC
CASTRLAGAHEQYF
>TRBV7-3|.|.|TRBJ2-2
TGTGCCAGCAGCTTAATGTCCACCTTCACCGGGGAGCTGTTTTTT
CASSLMSTFTGELFF
>TRBV5-1|.|.|TRBJ2-2
TGCGCCAGCAGCCTAGCGATCGTCAACACCGGGGAGCTGTTTTTT
CASSLAIVNTGELFF
>TRBV10-3|.|TRBD2|TRBJ2-1
TGTGCCATCAGTGACAGCAGCGGGAGAAGGTACAATGAGCAGTTCTTC
CAISDSSGRRYNEQFF
>TRBV6-5|.|.|TRBJ1-6
TGTGCCAGCAGTTACTCAGGGGAGCGATCACCCCTCCACTTT
CASSYSGERSPLHF
>TRBV2|.|.|TRBJ2-7
TGTGCCAGCAGTCATGAGGACGGGAGAGTATCCGAGCAGTACTTC
CASSHEDGRVSEQYF
>TRBV5-6|.|.|TRBJ2-7
TGTGCCAGCAGCCTCTATAACTACGAGCAGTACTTC
CASSLYNYEQYF
>TRBV4-2|.|TRBD2|TRBJ2-1
TGTGCCAGCAGCCTTCCGGGACTAGGCTACAATGAGCAGTTCTTC
CASSLPGLGYNEQFF
>TRBV23-1|.|.|TRBJ2-3
TGCGCCAGCAGTCAATCGTGGTGGGCTCCGGGGCCCACAGATACGCAGTATTTT
CASSQSWWAPGPTDTQYF
>TRBV4-2|few|TRBD2|TRBJ2-5
TGTGCCAGCAGCCAAGATAGCCAGCGGGGGGGCCGGGAGACCCAGTACTTC
CASSQDSQRGGRETQYF
>TRBV19|.|.|TRBJ1-6
TGTGCCAGTAGTATAGGCACAGCATTTGTCAGCTCCTATAATTCACCCCTCCACTTT
CASSIGTAFVSSYNSPLHF
>TRBV7-9|medium-sized|.|TRBJ1-5
TGTGCCAGCAGCTTAGGCAAAGGGTATAGCAATCAGCCCCAGCATTTT
CASSLGKGYSNQPQHF
>TRBV10-3|.|.|TRBJ1-1
TGTGCCATCAGTGAGTATATGGAGGACACTGAAGCTTTCTTT
CAISEYMEDTEAFF